This T cell receptor (beta chain) was profiled in a study of cytomegalovirus exposure and HLA in healthy donors. Study summary: As released early, the data held roughly 85 million unique TCRs from HLA-typed donors. Study-wide results and limits: Roughly even sequencing depth across donors was the assumption behind the presence/absence analyses. Diagnosis of cytomegalovirus status made by the classifier reportedly showed high specificity and sensitivity.

Concerning this clone: Its antigen is still unknown.

Primers: 60 Vbeta forward and 13 Jbeta reverse. In the original analysis: A later analysis tallied about 80 million unique TCR beta chains, around 12 million of them shared. Repertoires were generated with immunoSEQ multiplex PCR, while TCRdb's copy carries only in-frame clones and drops some. That table is the source of V, J and clone size, and D and trimming were worked out from the DNA. The data show about 160,000 clones, with around 84% seen just once and around 6.6% held by the top ten. The CDR3 spans 14 residues. The genes are TRBV21-1 and TRBJ2-7; the D call TRBD2 from the table was never checked on the DNA. TRBV21-1 is termed a pseudogene. The receptor was derived from a man aged 50 to 60 in good health and CMV-seropositive. The sequenced sample was PBMCs. The CDR3, as DNA: TGTGCCAGCATCCGACTAGGCGTCGCCTACGAGCAGTACGTC. Residues: CASIRLGVAYEQYV.